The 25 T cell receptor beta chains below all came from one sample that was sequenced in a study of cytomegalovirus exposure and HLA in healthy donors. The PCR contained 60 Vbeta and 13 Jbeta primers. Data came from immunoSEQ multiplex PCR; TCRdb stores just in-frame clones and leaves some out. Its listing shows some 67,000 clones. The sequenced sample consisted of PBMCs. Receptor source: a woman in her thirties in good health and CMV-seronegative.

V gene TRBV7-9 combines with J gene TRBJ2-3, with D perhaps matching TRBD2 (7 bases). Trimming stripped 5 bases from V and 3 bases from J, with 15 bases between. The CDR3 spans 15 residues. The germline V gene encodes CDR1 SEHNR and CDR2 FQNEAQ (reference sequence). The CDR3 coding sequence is TGTGCCAGCAGCGTCCTCGGGGGGCTAACAGATACGCAGTATTTT. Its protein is CASSVLGGLTDTQYF.

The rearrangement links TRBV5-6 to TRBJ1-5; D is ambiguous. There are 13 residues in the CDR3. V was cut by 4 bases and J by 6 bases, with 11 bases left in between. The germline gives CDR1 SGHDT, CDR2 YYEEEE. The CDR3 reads CASSLFGSQPQHF. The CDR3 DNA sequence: TGTGCCAGCAGCCTCTTTGGGAGTCAGCCCCAGCATTTT.

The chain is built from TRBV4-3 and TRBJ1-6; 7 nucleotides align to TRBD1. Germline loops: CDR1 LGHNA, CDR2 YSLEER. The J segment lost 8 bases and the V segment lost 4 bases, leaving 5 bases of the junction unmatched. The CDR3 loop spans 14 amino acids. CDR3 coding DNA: TGCGCCAGCAGCCTAGGACAGGAACATTCACCCCTCCACTTT. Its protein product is CASSLGQEHSPLHF.

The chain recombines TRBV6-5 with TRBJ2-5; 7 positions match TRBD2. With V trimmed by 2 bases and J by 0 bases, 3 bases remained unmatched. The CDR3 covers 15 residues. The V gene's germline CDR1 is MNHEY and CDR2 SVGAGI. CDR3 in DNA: TGTGCCAGCAGTTACGCGGGAGCGGACCAAGAGACCCAGTACTTC. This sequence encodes CASSYAGADQETQYF.

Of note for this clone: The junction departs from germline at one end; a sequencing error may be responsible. The CDR3 nucleotides read TGTGCCAGCTCCCCACCCGGGCGGACAGGATCGAACACTGAAGCTTTCTTT. Translating it yields CASSPPGRTGSNTEAFF. The chain couples TRBV18 to TRBJ1-1, with 7 positions matching TRBD1. CDR1 and CDR2 from the germline V gene are KGHSH and LQKENI. CDR3 length: 17 amino acids.

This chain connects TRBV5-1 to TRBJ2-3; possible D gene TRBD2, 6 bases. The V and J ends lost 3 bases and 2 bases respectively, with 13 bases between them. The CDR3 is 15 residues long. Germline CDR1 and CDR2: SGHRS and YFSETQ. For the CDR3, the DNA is TGCGCCAGCAGCTATCGGGACTCCGTCACAGATACGCAGTATTTT. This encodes CASSYRDSVTDTQYF.

In DNA, the CDR3 is TGTGCCTGGAGTGTATTGGCCACGGGACAGGGTGATGTGGAAGCTTTCTTT. This encodes CAWSVLATGQGDVEAFF. This sequence joins TRBV30 and TRBJ1-1, with 9 positions matching TRBD1. In germline, CDR1 is GTSNPN, CDR2 SVGIG (reference sequence). V shed 0 bases and J 8 bases; nucleotides not matched to a gene: 16. The CDR3 extends over 17 amino acids.

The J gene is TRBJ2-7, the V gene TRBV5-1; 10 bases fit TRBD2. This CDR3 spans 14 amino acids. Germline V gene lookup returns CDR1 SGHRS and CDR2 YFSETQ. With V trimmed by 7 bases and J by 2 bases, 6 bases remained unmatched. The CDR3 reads CASRTGLATYEQYF. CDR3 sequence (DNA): TGCGCCAGCCGGACGGGACTAGCGACCTACGAGCAGTACTTC. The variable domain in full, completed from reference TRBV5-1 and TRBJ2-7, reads KAGVTQTPRYLIKTRGQQVTLSCSPISGHRSVSWYQQTPGQGLQFLFEYFSETQRNKGNFPGRFSGRQFSNSRSEMNVSTLELGDSALYLCASRTGLATYEQYFGPGTRLTVT.

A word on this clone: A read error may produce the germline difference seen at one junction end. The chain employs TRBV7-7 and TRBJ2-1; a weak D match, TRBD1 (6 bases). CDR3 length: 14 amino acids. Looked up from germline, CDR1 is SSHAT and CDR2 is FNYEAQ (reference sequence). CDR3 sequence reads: CASSFGLGQNEQFF. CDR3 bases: TGTGCTAGCAGCTTCGGCCTTGGACAGAATGAGCAGTTCTTC.

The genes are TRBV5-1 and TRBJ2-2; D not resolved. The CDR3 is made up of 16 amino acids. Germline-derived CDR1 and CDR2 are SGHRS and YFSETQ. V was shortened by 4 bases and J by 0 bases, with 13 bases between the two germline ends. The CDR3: CASSPDWVTNTGELFF. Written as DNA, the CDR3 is TGCGCCAGCAGCCCTGACTGGGTGACGAACACCGGGGAGCTGTTTTTT.

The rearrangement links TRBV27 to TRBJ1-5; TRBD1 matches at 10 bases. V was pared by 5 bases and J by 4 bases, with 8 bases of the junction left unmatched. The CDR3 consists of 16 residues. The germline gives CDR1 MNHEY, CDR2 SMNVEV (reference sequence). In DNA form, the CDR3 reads TGTGCCAGCAGTCCCCTCGGGACAGGGGAAAATCAGCCCCAGCATTTT. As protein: CASSPLGTGENQPQHF.

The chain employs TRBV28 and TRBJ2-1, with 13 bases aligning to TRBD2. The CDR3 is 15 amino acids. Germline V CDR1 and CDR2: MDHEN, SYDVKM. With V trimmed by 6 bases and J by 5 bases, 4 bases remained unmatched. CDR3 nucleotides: TGTGCCAGCAGGACCGGGACTAGCGGGAACAATGAGCAGTTCTTC. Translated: CASRTGTSGNNEQFF.

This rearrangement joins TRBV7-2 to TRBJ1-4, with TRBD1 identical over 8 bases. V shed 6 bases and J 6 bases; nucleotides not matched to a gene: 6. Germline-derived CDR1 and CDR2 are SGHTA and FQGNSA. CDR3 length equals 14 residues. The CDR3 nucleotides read TGTGCCAGCAGGTGGACAGGGTTTGATGAAAAACTGTTTTTT. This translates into CASRWTGFDEKLFF.

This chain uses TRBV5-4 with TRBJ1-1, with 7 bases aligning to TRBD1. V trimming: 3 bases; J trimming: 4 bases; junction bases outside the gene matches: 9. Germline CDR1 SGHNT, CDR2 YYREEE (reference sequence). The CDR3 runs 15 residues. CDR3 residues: CASSSQKGAGTEAFF. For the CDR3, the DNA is TGTGCCAGCAGCTCGCAAAAGGGGGCCGGCACTGAAGCTTTCTTT.

DNA of the CDR3: TGTGCCAGCAGCTTATATGGACAGGGGGCGTACCAAGAGACCCAGTACTTC. It translates to CASSLYGQGAYQETQYF. The V gene is TRBV5-6, the J gene TRBJ2-5; TRBD1 matches 11 bases. CDR3 length: 17 amino acids. V lost 2 bases to trimming and J lost 0 bases; unmatched junction nucleotides: 6. Germline lookup yields CDR1 SGHDT and CDR2 YYEEEE.

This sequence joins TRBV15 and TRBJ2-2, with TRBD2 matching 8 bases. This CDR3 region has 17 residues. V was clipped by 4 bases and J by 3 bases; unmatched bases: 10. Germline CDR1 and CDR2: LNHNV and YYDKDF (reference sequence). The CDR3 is CATSTPLAGRDTGELFF. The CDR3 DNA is TGTGCCACCAGCACCCCCTTAGCGGGAAGGGACACCGGGGAGCTGTTTTTT.

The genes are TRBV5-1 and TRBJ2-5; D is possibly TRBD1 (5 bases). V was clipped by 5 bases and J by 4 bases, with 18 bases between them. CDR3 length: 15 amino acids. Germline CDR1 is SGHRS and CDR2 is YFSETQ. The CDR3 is CASSELGQQLETQYF. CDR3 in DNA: TGCGCCAGCAGTGAATTAGGACAACAGTTAGAGACCCAGTACTTC. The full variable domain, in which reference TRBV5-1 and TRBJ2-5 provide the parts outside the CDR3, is KAGVTQTPRYLIKTRGQQVTLSCSPISGHRSVSWYQQTPGQGLQFLFEYFSETQRNKGNFPGRFSGRQFSNSRSEMNVSTLELGDSALYLCASSELGQQLETQYFGPGTRLLVL.

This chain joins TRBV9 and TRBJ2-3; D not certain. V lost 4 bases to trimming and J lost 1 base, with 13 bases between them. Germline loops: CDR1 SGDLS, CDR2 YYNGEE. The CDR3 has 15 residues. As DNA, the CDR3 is TGTGCCAGCAGCACTGTTCCGCTGGGCACAGATACGCAGTATTTT. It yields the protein CASSTVPLGTDTQYF.

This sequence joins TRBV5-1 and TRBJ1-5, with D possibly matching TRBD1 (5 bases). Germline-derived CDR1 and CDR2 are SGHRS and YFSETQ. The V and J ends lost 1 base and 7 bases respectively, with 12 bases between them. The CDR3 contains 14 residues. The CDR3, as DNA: TGCGCCAGCAGCTTGAACGGGGGTGACCAGCCCCAGCATTTT. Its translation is CASSLNGGDQPQHF.

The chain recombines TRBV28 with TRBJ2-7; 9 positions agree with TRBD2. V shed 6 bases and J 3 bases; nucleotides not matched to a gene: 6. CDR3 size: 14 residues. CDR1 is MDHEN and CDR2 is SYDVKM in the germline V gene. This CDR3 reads CASRSGTSFYEQYF. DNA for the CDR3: TGTGCCAGCAGGTCCGGGACTAGCTTCTACGAGCAGTACTTC.

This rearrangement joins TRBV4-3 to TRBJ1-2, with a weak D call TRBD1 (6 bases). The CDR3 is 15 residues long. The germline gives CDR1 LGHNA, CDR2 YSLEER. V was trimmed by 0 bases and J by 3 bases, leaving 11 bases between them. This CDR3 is CASSQDRRQDYGYTF. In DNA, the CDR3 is TGCGCCAGCAGCCAAGACAGAAGACAGGACTATGGCTACACCTTC.

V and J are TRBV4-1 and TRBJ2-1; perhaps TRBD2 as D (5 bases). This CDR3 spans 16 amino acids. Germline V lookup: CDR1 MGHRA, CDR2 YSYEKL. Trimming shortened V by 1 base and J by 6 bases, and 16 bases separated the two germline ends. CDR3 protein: CASSQVTSVLPNEQFF. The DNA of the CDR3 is TGCGCCAGCAGCCAAGTTACTAGTGTCCTGCCCAATGAGCAGTTCTTC.

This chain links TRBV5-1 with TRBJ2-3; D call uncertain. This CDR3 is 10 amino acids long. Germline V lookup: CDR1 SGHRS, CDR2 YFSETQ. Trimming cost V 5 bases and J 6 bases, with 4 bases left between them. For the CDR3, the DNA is TGCGCCAGCAGTATGGATACGCAGTATTTT. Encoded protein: CASSMDTQYF.

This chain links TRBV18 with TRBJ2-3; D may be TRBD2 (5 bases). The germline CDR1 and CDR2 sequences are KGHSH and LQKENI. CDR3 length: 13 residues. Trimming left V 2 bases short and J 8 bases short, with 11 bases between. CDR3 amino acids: CASSPEAGGTQYF. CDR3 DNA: TGTGCCAGCTCACCAGAGGCGGGCGGTACGCAGTATTTT.

CDR3 amino acids: CASSPRESSYNEQFF. Written as DNA, the CDR3 is TGTGCCAGCTCACCGCGGGAGAGCTCCTACAATGAGCAGTTCTTC. The J gene is TRBJ2-1, the V gene TRBV18; TRBD2 matches 7 bases. Trimming at V came to 3 bases and at J to 0 bases, leaving 2 bases not matched to a gene. Germline values: CDR1 KGHSH, CDR2 LQKENI. The CDR3 consists of 15 residues.